This TCR beta chain was recovered during a study of blood T cell repertoires in COVID-19. Comment on this clone: Germline is not matched at one junction end, which may reflect a read error.

Per the authors' pipeline: Cell counts per sample came from amplifying reference gene primers. TCRdb keeps only in-frame clones here, not all; method: immunoSEQ multiplex PCR. V and J calls and clone size are as listed in that table; D and trimming were resolved from the DNA. The sample consists of about 280,000 clones, roughly 90% of them appearing once. Input material: PBMCs or T cells enriched from blood (not recorded which). This receptor was obtained from a woman aged 18-29 years with acute COVID-19.

The CDR3 sequence: CATSREGADRYF. The CDR3 bases are TGTGCCACCAGCAGAGAGGGGGCGGACAGATACTTC. The chain joins TRBV15 to TRBJ1-2, with D perhaps TRBD1 (6 bases). This CDR3 has 12 amino acids. Germline V lookup: CDR1 LNHNV, CDR2 YYDKDF (reference sequence).